What follows are 26 T cell receptor beta chains derived from one specimen sequenced in a study of persistence of HIV-infected CD4 T cells. Their antigens remain unidentified. Sequencing used immunoSEQ version 4 in survey mode. Sequencing used immunoSEQ multiplex PCR; TCRdb keeps in-frame clones, though not all of them. The sample records about 48,000 clones, around 75% being singletons. Cells were stimulated with CMV-infected fibroblast lysates at roughly 10 ug/mL. CD40L/CD69 double-negative CD45RO-high memory CD4+ T cells were collected. Here the sequenced sample was CD4+ T cells sorted from PBMCs after roughly 17-hour stimulation, taken from a patient who received antiretroviral therapy. The origin of the receptors is an adult man with HIV who was CMV-seropositive.

The V gene is TRBV19, the J gene TRBJ1-5; D unclear. The CDR3 spans 15 residues. Germline CDR1 LNHDA, CDR2 SQIVND (reference sequence). V was shortened by 5 bases and J by 6 bases, with 17 bases between the two germline ends. CDR3 sequence reads: CASSPAAGRGQPQHF. Here the CDR3 DNA reads TGTGCCAGTAGTCCGGCAGCGGGTCGTGGTCAGCCCCAGCATTTT.

The chain uses TRBV24-1 and TRBJ2-3; D possibly corresponds to TRBD1 (6 bases). Germline V gives CDR1 KGHDR, CDR2 SFDVKD. V was shortened by 4 bases and J by 0 bases, with 10 bases between the two germline ends. The CDR3 has 15 amino acids. CDR3 in DNA: TGTGCCACCAGTGACGGACAGCTTAGCACAGATACGCAGTATTTT. Translated: CATSDGQLSTDTQYF.

The chain employs TRBV7-3 and TRBJ1-1, with 9 bases matching TRBD1. CDR1 SGHTA and CDR2 FQGTGA come from the germline V gene. V lost 3 bases and J lost 5; bases outside the gene matches: 1. The CDR3 runs to 13 residues. The CDR3 nucleotides read TGTGCCAGCAGCTTCGGACAGGGGACTGAAGCTTTCTTT. Its translation: CASSFGQGTEAFF.

In this sample, this clone is medium-sized (0.01 to 0.1%). The chain joins TRBV27 to TRBJ2-1; D is perhaps TRBD1 (6 bases). The V end lost 5 bases, the J end lost 0 bases, and 11 bases lay between the germline ends. Germline V gene sequence: CDR1 MNHEY, CDR2 SMNVEV (reference sequence). The CDR3 spans 15 residues. CDR3 in amino acids: CASSPQGSSYNEQFF. The CDR3 bases are TGTGCCAGCAGTCCCCAGGGGAGCTCCTACAATGAGCAGTTCTTC.

The rearrangement uses TRBV5-1 and TRBJ1-6; D is unresolved. Germline CDR1 and CDR2: SGHRS and YFSETQ. Trimming pared 0 bases from V and 8 bases from J, leaving 9 bases between. The CDR3 covers 14 residues. CDR3 DNA: TGCGCCAGCAGCTTGGATGGTTTTGATTCACCCCTCCACTTT. Amino acid sequence: CASSLDGFDSPLHF.

This clone came up once. The chain employs TRBV29-1 and TRBJ1-5; D uncertain. The CDR3 covers 13 residues. The germline CDR1 and CDR2 sequences are SQVTM and ANQGSEA. V dropped 3 bases and J dropped 7 bases, with 13 bases sitting between them. The CDR3 DNA follows: TGCAGCGTTGAGGCCGGGGAGGGCCAGCCCCAGCATTTT. Translation: CSVEAGEGQPQHF.

The chain couples TRBV10-3 to TRBJ1-2, with TRBD1 as a possible D gene (6 bases). CDR3 size: 15 residues. Germline CDR1 and CDR2: ENHRY and SYGVKD. V dropped 3 bases and J dropped 0 bases, with 11 bases sitting between them. CDR3 bases: TGTGCCATCAGTGACCTCGGGGGGCCTAACTATGGCTACACCTTC. Its protein is CAISDLGGPNYGYTF.

This chain connects TRBV3-1 (or the pseudogene TRBV3-2) to TRBJ1-1, with 8 bases aligning to TRBD1. CDR1 and CDR2 (germline): LGHDT, YNNKEL (reference sequence). The V gene end was trimmed by 3 bases and the J gene end by 5 bases; junction bases not matched to a gene: 5. The CDR3 has 14 amino acids. The DNA for the CDR3 is TGTGCCAGCAGCCACCGACAGGGGAGGACTGAAGCTTTCTTT. This encodes CASSHRQGRTEAFF.

This rearrangement joins TRBV24-1 to TRBJ2-1; D unresolved. Germline CDR1 reads KGHDR; CDR2 reads SFDVKD. The CDR3 is 12 residues long. V lost 3 bases to trimming and J lost 2 bases, with 1 base between them. The CDR3, as DNA: TGTGCCACCAGTGATCCCTACAATGAGCAGTTCTTC. Amino acids: CATSDPYNEQFF.

The rearrangement links TRBV7-6 to TRBJ2-2; a possible D gene is TRBD1 (5 bases). CDR1 is SGHVS and CDR2 is FNYEAQ in the germline V gene. This CDR3 has 16 residues. V lost 2 bases, J lost 0 bases, and 10 bases lay in between. The CDR3 bases are TGTGCCAGCAGCTTAATAGGGGTCTCGAACACCGGGGAGCTGTTTTTT. Amino acid sequence: CASSLIGVSNTGELFF.

The chain joins TRBV19 to TRBJ2-1, with TRBD2 identical over 7 bases. The CDR3 runs 14 residues. Germline trimming cut 4 bases from V and 8 bases from J; bases unmatched to any gene: 8. The germline V gene has CDR1 LNHDA and CDR2 SQIVND (reference sequence). CDR3 sequence: CASSRGGIRDEQFF. The CDR3 region has the DNA TGTGCCAGTAGTAGGGGGGGGATCCGGGATGAGCAGTTCTTC.

CDR3 DNA: TGTGCCAGCAGCCAAGGCGGAGGAAGGGCTTTCTTT. This gives the protein CASSQGGGRAFF. The genes are TRBV3-1 (or the pseudogene TRBV3-2) and TRBJ1-1; D gene unclear. Deletions cut 1 base from V and 11 bases from J, with 11 bases between. This CDR3 spans 12 amino acids. CDR1 and CDR2 from the germline V gene are LGHDT and YNNKEL (reference sequence).

The chain employs TRBV2 and TRBJ1-1; 8 bases align to TRBD1. CDR1 and CDR2 (germline): SNHLY, FYNNEI. Unmatched junction bases numbered 4, after V lost 6 bases and J lost 4 bases. This CDR3 has 13 amino acids. CDR3 nucleotide sequence: TGTGCCAGCAGGCGGACAGGGAGCACTGAAGCTTTCTTT. Translated: CASRRTGSTEAFF.

The chain is built from TRBV7-2 and TRBJ2-3; 9 positions match TRBD2. J gave up 6 bases and V 5 bases, and 12 bases lay outside the gene matches. Germline CDR1 SGHTA, CDR2 FQGNSA. There are 16 residues in the CDR3. CDR3 in DNA: TGTGCCAGCAGCGCAGACCTGGGACTAGCAGGGGATACGCAGTATTTT. Its protein product is CASSADLGLAGDTQYF.

The gene calls are TRBV14 and TRBJ1-2; D is ambiguous. This CDR3 region has 13 residues. V was cut by 0 bases and J by 5 bases, with 7 bases left in between. The germline V gene encodes CDR1 SGHDN and CDR2 FVKESK. The CDR3 spells CASSQERAYGYTF. Here the CDR3 DNA reads TGTGCCAGCAGCCAAGAGAGGGCTTATGGCTACACCTTC.

The V call is TRBV6-5, the J call TRBJ2-7, with TRBD1 matching over 8 bases. Germline V gene sequence: CDR1 MNHEY, CDR2 SVGAGI. V lost 6 bases and J lost 6; bases outside the gene matches: 10. The CDR3 sequence is 14 residues long. CDR3 protein: CASSQNPGTGEQYF. The CDR3 coding sequence is TGTGCCAGCAGCCAAAACCCCGGGACAGGCGAGCAGTACTTC.

The J gene is TRBJ1-5, the V gene TRBV5-1, with D unclear. Germline-derived CDR1 and CDR2 are SGHRS and YFSETQ. The CDR3 is 14 residues long. V lost 3 bases and J 5 bases, leaving 12 bases between the germline ends. The CDR3 nucleotides read TGCGCCAGCAGCTCCGGACTTAACGATCAGCCCCAGCATTTT. As protein: CASSSGLNDQPQHF.

This clone was counted once. CDR3 amino acids: CASSTGTGNWDWQFF. The CDR3 DNA is TGCGCCAGCAGCACCGGGACAGGGAATTGGGATTGGCAGTTCTTC. The V and J genes are TRBV5-1 and TRBJ2-1; 9 bases line up with TRBD1. The junction had 14 bases not matched to a gene; V was cut back by 4 bases and J by 12 bases. Germline-derived CDR1 and CDR2 are SGHRS and YFSETQ. The CDR3 length is 15 residues.

The table lists this clone with many counts. V usage is TRBV24-1 and J usage is TRBJ2-7, with unresolved D. The length of the CDR3 is 16 residues. Germline V gene data show CDR1 as KGHDR and CDR2 as SFDVKD. V shed 4 bases and J shed 0 bases, with 15 bases lying between them. The CDR3 loop reads CATSEPMTTRSYEQYF. The DNA for the CDR3 is TGTGCCACCAGTGAACCCATGACAACCCGCTCCTACGAGCAGTACTTC.

The V gene is TRBV10-3, the J gene TRBJ2-1; 8 nucleotides align to TRBD1. With V trimmed by 5 bases and J by 0 bases, 6 bases remained unmatched. This CDR3 spans 16 amino acids. CDR1 and CDR2 (germline): ENHRY, SYGVKD. The CDR3 nucleotides are TGTGCCATCAGTCCGGGACAGGCGAGCTCCTACAATGAGCAGTTCTTC. It translates to CAISPGQASSYNEQFF.

In its sample, this clone was seen once. The J gene is TRBJ1-2, the V gene TRBV6-5; D is unclear. The V and J ends lost 6 bases and 3 bases respectively, with 17 bases between them. Per germline, CDR1 MNHEY and CDR2 SVGAGI. CDR3 length: 15 residues. CDR3 sequence (DNA): TGTGCCAGCAGGGATATATTTGGAGGCTACTATGGCTACACCTTC. It encodes CASRDIFGGYYGYTF.

The V and J genes are TRBV7-8 and TRBJ2-3, with 7 positions matching TRBD2. V lost 0 bases to trimming and J lost 0 bases; unmatched junction nucleotides: 9. The germline V gene encodes CDR1 SGHVS and CDR2 FQNEAQ. The CDR3 covers 18 residues. This chain's CDR3 is CASSLARSSGPSTDTQYF. Written as DNA, the CDR3 is TGTGCCAGCAGCTTAGCGAGGTCTAGCGGCCCTAGCACAGATACGCAGTATTTT. The entire variable domain, with the rest obtained from reference TRBV7-8 and TRBJ2-3, is as follows: GAGVSQSPRYKVAKRGQDVALRCDPISGHVSLFWYQQALGQGPEFLTYFQNEAQLDKSGLPSDRFFAERPEGSVSTLKIQRTQQEDSAVYLCASSLARSSGPSTDTQYFGPGTRLTVL.

This clone was seen only a few times. The gene calls are TRBV6-5 and TRBJ1-1; TRBD1 agrees at 9 bases. Trimming at V came to 2 bases and at J to 6 bases, leaving 1 base not matched to a gene. This CDR3 is built from 13 residues. CDR1 is MNHEY, CDR2 SVGAGI, per germline. CDR3 DNA sequence: TGTGCCAGCAGTTACGACAGGGGGTCTGAAGCTTTCTTT. It yields the protein CASSYDRGSEAFF.

The chain is built from TRBV6-2 or TRBV6-3 and TRBJ2-3, with 14 positions matching TRBD2. The germline V gene has CDR1 MNHEY and CDR2 SVGEGT. V trimming: 6 bases; J trimming: 9 bases; junction bases outside the gene matches: 14. This CDR3 has 17 residues. CDR3 amino acids: CASSWVTSGRASKTQYF. Here the CDR3 DNA reads TGTGCCAGCAGCTGGGTGACTAGCGGGAGGGCAAGTAAGACGCAGTATTTT.

The rearrangement links TRBV7-2 to TRBJ2-3; 8 bases match TRBD2. The germline CDR1 and CDR2 sequences are SGHTA and FQGNSA. The CDR3 is 16 residues long. The V gene end was trimmed by 1 base and the J gene end by 7 bases; junction bases not matched to a gene: 10. CDR3 protein: CASSLVAAGARNTQYF. In DNA, the CDR3 is TGTGCCAGCAGCTTAGTGGCAGCGGGAGCTCGAAATACGCAGTATTTT.

The genes are TRBV10-3 and TRBJ2-5; TRBD1 matches at 7 bases. V shed 4 bases and J 4 bases; nucleotides not matched to a gene: 6. The CDR3 extends over 14 amino acids. The germline CDR1 and CDR2 sequences are ENHRY and SYGVKD. This CDR3 is CAISVGQKGETQYF. DNA for the CDR3: TGTGCCATCAGTGTGGGACAGAAGGGAGAGACCCAGTACTTC.